This T cell receptor beta chain comes out of a study of shared clonotypes between healthy human individuals. Study-wide context: With ages of 18 to 49, the donors were a couple of women and a few men. Study results and caveats: Richness estimates generally favored naive over memory subsets.

Germline V CDR1 and CDR2: MRHNA, SNTAGT. V shed 6 bases, J shed 2 bases, and the junction held 4 bases outside the gene matches. This CDR3 comprises 14 residues. Libraries were prepared by immunoSEQ multiplex PCR; TCRdb keeps only in-frame clonotypes and omits some of them. Altogether roughly 1 million clones are present, roughly 80% being singletons, with the ten largest covering 1.4% to 1.5%. This clone came up many times. Antigen unknown. The rearrangement uses TRBV6-4 and TRBJ2-3; 8 bases line up with TRBD1. The source material was memory CD4+ T cells sorted from blood. Subset specified: CD45RA-negative fraction. This receptor was identified in a man in his late teens or twenties in good health. The CDR3 DNA sequence: TGTGCCAGCAGCCCGACAGGGGACACAGATACGCAGTATTTT. Translated: CASSPTGDTDTQYF.